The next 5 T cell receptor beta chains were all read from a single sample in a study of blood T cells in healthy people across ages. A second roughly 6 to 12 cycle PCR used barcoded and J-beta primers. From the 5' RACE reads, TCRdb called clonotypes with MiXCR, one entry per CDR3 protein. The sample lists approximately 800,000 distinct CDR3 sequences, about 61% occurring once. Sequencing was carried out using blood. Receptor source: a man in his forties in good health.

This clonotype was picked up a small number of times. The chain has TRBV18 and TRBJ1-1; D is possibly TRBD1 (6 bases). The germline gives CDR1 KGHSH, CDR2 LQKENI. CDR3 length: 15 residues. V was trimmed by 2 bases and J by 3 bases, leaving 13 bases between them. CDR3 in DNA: TGTGCCAGCTCACCATCCTCGGGGGGCGACACTGAAGCTTTCTTT. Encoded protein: CASSPSSGGDTEAFF.

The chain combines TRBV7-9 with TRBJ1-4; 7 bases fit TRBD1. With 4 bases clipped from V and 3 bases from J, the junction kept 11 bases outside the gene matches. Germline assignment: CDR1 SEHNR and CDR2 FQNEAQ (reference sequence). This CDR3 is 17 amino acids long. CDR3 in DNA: TGTGCCAGCAGCTCAACCGCCCCGGGACAGCCTAATGAAAAACTGTTTTTT. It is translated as CASSSTAPGQPNEKLFF. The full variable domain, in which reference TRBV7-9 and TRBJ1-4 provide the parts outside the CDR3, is DTGVSQNPRHKITKRGQNVTFRCDPISEHNRLYWYRQTLGQGPEFLTYFQNEAQLEKSRLLSDRFSAERPKGSFSTLEIQRTEQGDSAMYLCASSSTAPGQPNEKLFFGSGTQLSVL.

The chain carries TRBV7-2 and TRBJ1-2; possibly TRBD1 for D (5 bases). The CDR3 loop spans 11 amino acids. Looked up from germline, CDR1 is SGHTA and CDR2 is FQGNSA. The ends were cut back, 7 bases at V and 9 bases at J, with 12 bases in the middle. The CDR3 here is CASTVGASYTF. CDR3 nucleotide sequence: TGTGCCAGCACCGTAGGGGCCAGCTACACCTTC.

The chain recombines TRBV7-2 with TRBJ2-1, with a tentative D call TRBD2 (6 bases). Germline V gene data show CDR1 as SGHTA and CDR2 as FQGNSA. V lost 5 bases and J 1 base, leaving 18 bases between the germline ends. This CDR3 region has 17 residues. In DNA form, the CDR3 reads TGTGCCAGCAGCCCCGGGAGTGGTCTTGGATCCTACAATGAGCAGTTCTTC. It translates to CASSPGSGLGSYNEQFF.

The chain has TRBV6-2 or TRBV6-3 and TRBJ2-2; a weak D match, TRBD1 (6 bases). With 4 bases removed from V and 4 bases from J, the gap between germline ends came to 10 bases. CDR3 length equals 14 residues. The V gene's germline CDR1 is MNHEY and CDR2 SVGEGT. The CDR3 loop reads CASSLQGPTGELFF. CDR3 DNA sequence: TGTGCCAGCAGTTTACAGGGACCCACCGGGGAGCTGTTTTTT.